A single sample gave rise to the 18 T cell receptor beta chains below, sequenced in a study of blood T cell repertoires in COVID-19. Here immunoSEQ multiplex PCR was the method, and the copy in TCRdb shows in-frame clones only, minus some. The sample holds 220,000 or so clones, approximately 83% seen once. Sequenced: PBMCs or T cells enriched from blood (not recorded which). The origin of the receptors is a woman aged 60-70 years who had recovered from COVID-19.

In this sample, this clone turned up once. The chain carries TRBV6-4 and TRBJ1-1; D might be TRBD1 (5 bases). CDR3 length: 15 amino acids. V was shortened by 6 bases and J by 6 bases, with 20 bases between the two germline ends. Looked up from germline, CDR1 is MRHNA and CDR2 is SNTAGT. The CDR3 is CASRLFWDSYAEAFF. CDR3 coding DNA: TGTGCCAGCAGGCTTTTTTGGGACTCCTACGCTGAAGCTTTCTTT.

The chain employs TRBV5-1 and TRBJ2-1; 10 positions agree with TRBD2. The CDR3 totals 16 residues. V dropped 0 bases and J dropped 2; count of bases not matched to a gene: 2. Germline V lookup: CDR1 SGHRS, CDR2 YFSETQ. The CDR3 region has the DNA TGCGCCAGCAGCTTGGGGACTAGCGGCACCTACAATGAGCAGTTCTTC. Translating gives CASSLGTSGTYNEQFF. The whole variable domain, filled in from reference TRBV5-1 and TRBJ2-1, reads KAGVTQTPRYLIKTRGQQVTLSCSPISGHRSVSWYQQTPGQGLQFLFEYFSETQRNKGNFPGRFSGRQFSNSRSEMNVSTLELGDSALYLCASSLGTSGTYNEQFFGPGTRLTVL.

This clone was detected only once. J is TRBJ1-2 and V is TRBV10-3; TRBD1 matches at 7 bases. CDR1 is ENHRY and CDR2 is SYGVKD in the germline V gene. The CDR3 contains 13 residues. After removal of 5 bases from V and 4 bases from J, the junction contained 4 bases not matched to a gene. In DNA, the CDR3 is TGTGCCATCAGTCTACAGGGGAGCTATGGCTACACCTTC. Translated: CAISLQGSYGYTF.

This rearrangement joins TRBV11-2 to TRBJ2-3, with D uncertain. This CDR3 is built from 11 residues. CDR1 SGHAT and CDR2 FQNNGV come from the germline V gene. V lost 5 bases and J lost 6, with 6 bases in between. The CDR3 loop is CASSRVDTQYF. CDR3 DNA sequence: TGTGCCAGCAGCCGGGTTGATACGCAGTATTTT.

The V call is TRBV3-1 (or the pseudogene TRBV3-2), the J call TRBJ2-3; TRBD2 agrees at 14 bases. J lost 4 bases, V lost 3 bases, and 9 bases had no gene match. This CDR3 region has 18 residues. Germline V gene lookup returns CDR1 LGHDT and CDR2 YNNKEL (reference sequence). The CDR3 loop is CASSQGLTSGRAADTQYF. The CDR3 DNA is TGTGCCAGCAGCCAGGGCCTGACTAGCGGGAGGGCCGCAGATACGCAGTATTTT.

This clone was counted once. The V gene is TRBV11-2, the J gene TRBJ1-1; D remains ambiguous. This CDR3 has 13 residues. Germline CDR1 SGHAT, CDR2 FQNNGV. The V and J ends lost 3 bases and 4 bases respectively, with 9 bases between them. Written as DNA, the CDR3 is TGTGCCAGCAGCTTGAGGGTTGGCACTGAAGCTTTCTTT. Translating gives CASSLRVGTEAFF.

The V gene is TRBV6-1, the J gene TRBJ1-3; D is ambiguous. The CDR3 spans 15 residues. With 3 bases removed from V and 0 bases from J, the gap between germline ends came to 9 bases. CDR1 and CDR2 (germline): MNHNS, SASEGT. DNA for the CDR3: TGTGCCAGCAGTGATGGCAGTGGCTCTGGAAACACCATATATTTT. Translation gives CASSDGSGSGNTIYF.

The chain is built from TRBV6-5 and TRBJ2-7; D is possibly TRBD1 (5 bases). Germline assignment: CDR1 MNHEY and CDR2 SVGAGI. The CDR3 has 14 residues. The V end lost 6 bases, the J end lost 2 bases, and 14 bases lay between the germline ends. The CDR3 spells CASRTVGSTYEQYF. In DNA form, the CDR3 reads TGTGCCAGCAGGACAGTCGGATCGACCTACGAGCAGTACTTC.

J is TRBJ1-2 and V is TRBV5-1; D is ambiguous. Germline V gene sequence: CDR1 SGHRS, CDR2 YFSETQ. The CDR3 is 14 amino acids. With 0 bases removed from V and 7 bases from J, the gap between germline ends came to 13 bases. Here the CDR3 reads CASSLVGESGGYTF. CDR3 sequence (DNA): TGCGCCAGCAGCTTGGTCGGGGAATCCGGTGGCTACACCTTC.

The CDR3 DNA reads as TGTGCCAGCAGTTACTCAGGTAGCGAAGCTTTCTTT. Translated: CASSYSGSEAFF. V gene TRBV6-6 combines with J gene TRBJ1-1, with D unresolved. The germline V and J ends were trimmed by 0 bases and 8 bases, with 7 bases remaining between them. Germline CDR1 and CDR2: MNHNY and SVGAGI (reference sequence). CDR3 length: 12 amino acids.

The rearrangement uses TRBV5-1 and TRBJ2-1; tentatively, D is TRBD2 (5 bases). This CDR3 is 16 amino acids long. Germline V lookup: CDR1 SGHRS, CDR2 YFSETQ. The V end lost 0 bases, the J end lost 0 bases, and 10 bases lay between the germline ends. The CDR3 loop is CASSLDGVSSYNEQFF. Written as DNA, the CDR3 is TGCGCCAGCAGCTTGGACGGGGTGAGCTCCTACAATGAGCAGTTCTTC.

The rearrangement uses TRBV14 and TRBJ2-7, with D perhaps matching TRBD1 (6 bases). Germline lookup yields CDR1 SGHDN and CDR2 FVKESK. Trimming took off 0 bases at V and 7 bases at J, with 10 bases between the two ends. This CDR3 is built from 13 residues. CDR3 coding DNA: TGTGCCAGCAGCCAAGATATGGGGGCGGAGCAGTACTTC. Translation: CASSQDMGAEQYF.

Notes on this clone: The limits of the CDR3 on the DNA are not certain, so only TCRdb's listed CDR3 is given. This chain links TRBV6-5 with TRBJ1-2. 13 amino acids form the CDR3, both terminal residues included. Germline lookup yields CDR1 MNHEY and CDR2 SVGAGI. CDR3 protein: CASSSSADYGYTF.

V gene TRBV29-1 combines with J gene TRBJ1-6, with D maybe TRBD1 (5 bases). Germline V CDR1 and CDR2: SQVTM, ANQGSEA. The CDR3 extends over 13 amino acids. V gave up 5 bases and J gave up 10 bases, with 15 bases separating them. The CDR3 here is CSVSKGVDSPLHF. The CDR3 DNA reads TGCAGCGTTAGCAAAGGGGTGGACTCACCCCTCCACTTT.

The rearrangement uses TRBV19 and TRBJ1-5; D is perhaps TRBD1 (5 bases). The CDR3 has 15 amino acids. The germline CDR1 and CDR2 sequences are LNHDA and SQIVND (reference sequence). V was cut by 5 bases and J by 7 bases, with 18 bases left in between. CDR3 loop: CASSRQSREGQPQHF. The DNA of the CDR3 is TGTGCCAGTAGTCGCCAAAGCAGGGAAGGGCAGCCCCAGCATTTT. The entire variable domain, with the rest obtained from reference TRBV19 and TRBJ1-5, is as follows: DGGITQSPKYLFRKEGQNVTLSCEQNLNHDAMYWYRQDPGQGLRLIYYSQIVNDFQKGDIAEGYSVSREKKESFPLTVTSAQKNPTAFYLCASSRQSREGQPQHFGDGTRLSIL.

The chain uses TRBV7-9 and TRBJ2-7; no firm D call. Germline V gene lookup returns CDR1 SEHNR and CDR2 FQNEAQ (reference sequence). V lost 7 bases to trimming and J lost 3 bases, with 10 bases between them. This CDR3 spans 12 amino acids. The CDR3 region has the DNA TGTGCCAGCACAGACAATTACTACGAGCAGTACTTC. It specifies CASTDNYYEQYF.

This clone was seen once. CDR3 DNA: TGTGCCAGCAGACCTACTAGCGCAGATACGCAGTATTTT. Its protein is CASRPTSADTQYF. The rearrangement joins TRBV3-1 (or the pseudogene TRBV3-2) to TRBJ2-3; 7 bases are shared with TRBD2. The CDR3 loop spans 13 amino acids. The trim removed 6 bases at V and 4 bases at J, leaving 4 bases unmatched. The germline gives CDR1 LGHDT, CDR2 YNNKEL (reference sequence).

This clone was detected ten times or more. J is TRBJ2-5 and V is TRBV5-1, with 16 bases lining up with TRBD2. Germline V gene lookup returns CDR1 SGHRS and CDR2 YFSETQ. The trim removed 3 bases at V and 2 bases at J, leaving 7 bases unmatched. This CDR3 is 18 amino acids long. The CDR3 bases are TGCGCCAGCAGCTGGGCCGGGACTAGCGGGAGGGCACAAGAGACCCAGTACTTC. It codes for CASSWAGTSGRAQETQYF.